This TCR beta chain appears in the sequencing data of a study of blood T cell repertoires in COVID-19. Study information: From the United States, Italy and Spain came samples of acute and convalescent COVID-19. T cells, B-cell-depleted T cells, or PBMCs provided the cDNA or gDNA that served as material.

As originally analysed: Estimation of nucleated cell counts relied on the amplification of reference gene primers. Clones were read by immunoSEQ multiplex PCR, and TCRdb kept only the in-frame ones, dropping some. The DNA was the basis for D and trimming; V, J and clone size are from that table. The profile shows around 250,000 clones, about nine tenths of them singletons. Germline assignment: CDR1 ENHRY and CDR2 SYGVKD. Trimming at V came to 3 bases and at J to 7 bases, leaving 10 bases not matched to a gene. The CDR3 length is 16 residues. The rearrangement joins TRBV10-3 to TRBJ2-2, with 8 positions matching TRBD2. The clonotype was recovered from a man aged 25-45 years who had recovered from COVID-19. Sequenced: peripheral blood. The CDR3 is CAISERGGRDDGELFF. DNA for the CDR3: TGTGCCATCAGTGAACGGGGGGGCCGGGATGACGGGGAGCTGTTTTTT.